One sample yielded the 27 T cell receptor beta chains listed below, sequenced in a study of shared clonotypes between healthy human individuals. Libraries were prepared by immunoSEQ multiplex PCR; TCRdb keeps only in-frame clonotypes and omits some of them. The sample lists about 2.1 million clones, about 93% occurring once. Positive CCR7 selection of CD45RO-negative cells yielded the naive CD8 cells, and terminally differentiated effector memory CD45RA+ cells were excluded. The sample comprised naive CD8+ T cells from PBMCs. These receptors all come from a man aged 18 to 29 in good health. Some clones in this sample may be carry-over from other donors' samples.

This chain uses TRBV19 with TRBJ2-3, with D perhaps matching TRBD1 or TRBD2 (5 bases each). Germline values: CDR1 LNHDA, CDR2 SQIVND (reference sequence). This CDR3 contains 15 residues. V dropped 10 bases and J dropped 0 bases, with 17 bases sitting between them. CDR3 DNA sequence: TGTGCCACCTCAGACGGGGCGTCTAGCACAGATACGCAGTATTTT. This gives the protein CATSDGASSTDTQYF. Variable domain in full (rest from reference TRBV19 and TRBJ2-3): DGGITQSPKYLFRKEGQNVTLSCEQNLNHDAMYWYRQDPGQGLRLIYYSQIVNDFQKGDIAEGYSVSREKKESFPLTVTSAQKNPTAFYLCATSDGASSTDTQYFGPGTRLTVL.

With respect to this clone: The same CDR3 also results from other DNA sequences found in this sample. The V gene is TRBV29-1, the J gene TRBJ2-7; D perhaps matches TRBD1 (6 bases). This CDR3 region has 13 residues. The V end lost 3 bases, the J end lost 2 bases, and 11 bases lay between the germline ends. Germline CDR1 is SQVTM and CDR2 is ANQGSEA. Here the CDR3 DNA reads TGCAGCGTTGAGCAGGGGACCCCCTACGAGCAGTACTTC. It is translated as CSVEQGTPYEQYF.

The sample holds one count of this clone. The chain has TRBV5-1 and TRBJ2-5, with 7 bases fitting TRBD2. Trimming took 1 base from V and 5 from J; bases not matched to a gene: 5. Germline V CDR1 and CDR2: SGHRS, YFSETQ. The CDR3 totals 14 residues. CDR3 residues: CASSLLGGWETQYF. In DNA, the CDR3 is TGCGCCAGCAGCTTGTTGGGAGGGTGGGAGACCCAGTACTTC.

The genes are TRBV7-9 and TRBJ2-7; TRBD1 agrees at 7 bases. The CDR3 has 18 amino acids. Per germline, CDR1 SEHNR and CDR2 FQNEAQ (reference sequence). Germline trimming cut 3 bases from V and 2 bases from J; bases unmatched to any gene: 16. The CDR3 DNA reads TGTGCCAGCAGCTTCCCCACCAATTACCGGGACAGACCCTACGAGCAGTACTTC. The encoded protein is CASSFPTNYRDRPYEQYF.

The chain combines TRBV5-1 with TRBJ2-7; D unresolved. This CDR3 has 17 amino acids. Germline-derived CDR1 and CDR2 are SGHRS and YFSETQ. The V end lost 0 bases, the J end lost 1 base, and 17 bases lay between the germline ends. The CDR3 spells CASSLGPVVQRSYEQYF. DNA for the CDR3: TGCGCCAGCAGCTTGGGGCCCGTAGTTCAAAGATCCTACGAGCAGTACTTC.

In the case of this clone: The same CDR3 can be traced to other DNA sequences in this sample. The genes are TRBV27 and TRBJ2-3, with TRBD1 matching over 10 bases. This CDR3 spans 15 amino acids. V was clipped by 4 bases and J by 2 bases; unmatched bases: 3. CDR1 and CDR2 (germline): MNHEY, SMNVEV (reference sequence). The CDR3 sequence: CASSSGQGITDTQYF. CDR3 in DNA: TGTGCCAGCAGTTCGGGACAGGGGATCACAGATACGCAGTATTTT.

Of note for this clone: Relative to the germline gene, one junction end is altered; a read error may explain this. The chain has TRBV28 and TRBJ1-2; D not certain. This CDR3 spans 12 amino acids. The germline V gene has CDR1 MDHEN and CDR2 SYDVKM. CDR3 DNA: TGTGCCAGCGTCTCATATAACAATGGCTACACCTTC. Protein: CASVSYNNGYTF.

This clone appeared a single time. This sequence joins TRBV29-1 and TRBJ2-1; D is unresolved. This CDR3 spans 12 amino acids. V was pared by 7 bases and J by 3 bases, with 10 bases between. CDR1 is SQVTM and CDR2 is ANQGSEA in the germline V gene. CDR3 region: CSAIHRYNEQFF. CDR3 nucleotide sequence: TGCAGCGCCATACACCGCTACAATGAGCAGTTCTTC.

The chain links TRBV19 to TRBJ2-3; tentatively, D is TRBD2 (5 bases). Deletions cut 6 bases from V and 6 bases from J, with 13 bases between. Germline-derived CDR1 and CDR2 are LNHDA and SQIVND (reference sequence). The CDR3 length is 13 residues. CDR3 in DNA: TGTGCCAGTAGGGACTTGACTTTTGATACGCAGTATTTT. Translation: CASRDLTFDTQYF.

The genes are TRBV10-3 and TRBJ2-1, with a tentative D call TRBD2 (6 bases). V was cut by 3 bases and J by 2 bases, with 14 bases left in between. The CDR3 has 16 amino acids. Per germline, CDR1 ENHRY and CDR2 SYGVKD. The CDR3 coding sequence is TGTGCCATCAGTGATGCCGGGGGACCCCCCTACAATGAGCAGTTCTTC. It yields the protein CAISDAGGPPYNEQFF.

Worth noting for this clone: The same CDR3 also results from other DNA sequences found in this sample. The chain links TRBV27 to TRBJ2-3; D might be TRBD2 (5 bases). CDR3 length equals 14 residues. The V end was cut by 5 bases, the J end by 3 bases, with 12 bases between. Looked up from germline, CDR1 is MNHEY and CDR2 is SMNVEV (reference sequence). CDR3 amino acids: CASSPGGRTDTQYF. As DNA, the CDR3 is TGTGCCAGCAGTCCCGGAGGAAGGACAGATACGCAGTATTTT.

As for this clone: The same CDR3 also results from other DNA sequences found in this sample. J is TRBJ2-1 and V is TRBV4-3; D is undetermined. This CDR3 spans 12 amino acids. V was pared by 3 bases and J by 5 bases, with 5 bases between. Looked up from germline, CDR1 is LGHNA and CDR2 is YSLEER. The DNA for the CDR3 is TGCGCCAGCAGCCACATAGACAATGAGCAGTTCTTC. This sequence encodes CASSHIDNEQFF.

DNA of the CDR3: TGTGCCAGCAGCTCCGGCGGGGTCTCCTACAATGAGCAGTTCTTC. It is translated as CASSSGGVSYNEQFF. V gene TRBV6-6 combines with J gene TRBJ2-1; TRBD2 might be the D (6 bases). Deletions cut 6 bases from V and 0 bases from J, with 12 bases between. The CDR3 consists of 15 residues. Looked up from germline, CDR1 is MNHNY and CDR2 is SVGAGI (reference sequence).

This chain links TRBV28 with TRBJ2-7; TRBD1 aligns across 9 bases. The CDR3 totals 15 residues. The V segment lost 5 bases and the J segment 5 bases; nucleotides outside the gene matches: 10. CDR1 MDHEN and CDR2 SYDVKM come from the germline V gene. The CDR3 sequence: CASSITGTGNHEQYF. The CDR3 coding sequence is TGTGCCAGCAGTATCACCGGGACAGGGAACCACGAGCAGTACTTC.

The CDR3 sequence is CASSLVSGSYNEQFF. The CDR3 DNA is TGTGCCAGCAGCTTAGTTTCAGGGAGTTACAATGAGCAGTTCTTC. The J gene is TRBJ2-1, the V gene TRBV11-3; either TRBD1 or TRBD2 may supply D (5 bases each). Germline CDR1 SGHNT, CDR2 YENEEA. Trimming removed 1 base from V and 4 bases from J, with 11 bases in between. CDR3 size: 15 residues.

This chain uses TRBV6-5 with TRBJ2-1; 9 nucleotides agree with TRBD1. The CDR3 totals 14 residues. Losses at the gene ends were 6 bases for V and 6 bases for J; bases not matched to a gene: 6. CDR1 is MNHEY, CDR2 SVGAGI, per germline. The CDR3 DNA follows: TGTGCCAGCAGGGGGACAGGGTGGATCAATGAGCAGTTCTTC. Translating gives CASRGTGWINEQFF.

V and J are TRBV11-2 and TRBJ1-1; D gene unclear. This CDR3 spans 15 amino acids. Trimming removed 2 bases from V and 0 bases from J, with 10 bases in between. Germline CDR1 reads SGHAT; CDR2 reads FQNNGV. The CDR3 region is CASSLQGLLNTEAFF. The CDR3 DNA sequence: TGTGCCAGCAGCTTACAAGGACTGCTGAACACTGAAGCTTTCTTT.

This chain connects TRBV14 to TRBJ2-7; D perhaps matches TRBD1 (7 bases). The CDR3 covers 17 residues. The V and J ends lost 1 base and 7 bases respectively, with 23 bases between them. In germline, CDR1 is SGHDN, CDR2 FVKESK. The CDR3 protein is CASSQGSQRRGLGEQYF. As DNA, the CDR3 is TGTGCCAGCAGCCAAGGGTCGCAGCGGAGGGGGCTAGGGGAGCAGTACTTC.

The chain combines TRBV27 with TRBJ2-1, with 7 bases that match TRBD2. The CDR3 extends over 14 amino acids. The trim removed 6 bases at V and 0 bases at J, leaving 2 bases unmatched. Germline CDR1 is MNHEY and CDR2 is SMNVEV (reference sequence). CDR3 in DNA: TGTGCCAGCAGGGGCGGGAGCTCCTACAATGAGCAGTTCTTC. Its protein is CASRGGSSYNEQFF.

The chain employs TRBV7-2 and TRBJ2-1; D unclear. The CDR3 runs to 13 residues. From germline, CDR1 is SGHTA and CDR2 FQGNSA. V was trimmed by 5 bases and J by 6 bases, leaving 11 bases between them. CDR3 residues: CASSLPGFNEQFF. The DNA for the CDR3 is TGTGCCAGCAGCCTACCTGGGTTCAATGAGCAGTTCTTC.

The chain employs TRBV7-9 and TRBJ2-7; tentatively, D is TRBD2 (5 bases). Germline V CDR1 and CDR2: SEHNR, FQNEAQ (reference sequence). This CDR3 comprises 13 residues. Trimming took 10 bases from V and 2 from J, leaving 15 bases between them. This chain's CDR3 is CAIDGLKAYEQYF. In DNA, the CDR3 is TGTGCCATTGACGGACTGAAGGCCTACGAGCAGTACTTC.

The rearrangement joins TRBV7-9 to TRBJ1-1; 12 nucleotides line up with TRBD1. The CDR3 extends over 16 amino acids. Germline-derived CDR1 and CDR2 are SEHNR and FQNEAQ (reference sequence). V was pared by 1 base and J by 7 bases, with 7 bases of the junction left unmatched. DNA of the CDR3: TGTGCCAGCAGCTTAGGGGACAGGGGGCATGGTAGTGAAGCTTTCTTT. This codes for CASSLGDRGHGSEAFF.

The chain is built from TRBV30 and TRBJ1-1; D is ambiguous. V was clipped by 0 bases and J by 4 bases, with 9 bases between them. Per germline, CDR1 GTSNPN and CDR2 SVGIG (reference sequence). The CDR3 is 13 amino acids. In DNA form, the CDR3 reads TGTGCCTGGAGTGTAGTGCAGCCCACTGAAGCTTTCTTT. Its translation is CAWSVVQPTEAFF.

J is TRBJ2-1 and V is TRBV2; 9 nucleotides agree with TRBD1. This CDR3 has 14 residues. The ends lost 7 bases at V and 3 bases at J; junction bases unmatched: 4. CDR1 and CDR2 (germline): SNHLY, FYNNEI. The CDR3 region has the DNA TGTGCCAGCAAACTGGGACAGGGCTACAATGAGCAGTTCTTC. Translated: CASKLGQGYNEQFF.

The chain combines TRBV21-1 with TRBJ2-3; TRBD2 was called by the table and not checked on the DNA. TRBV21-1 is marked as a pseudogene. This CDR3 is built from 18 residues. The CDR3 DNA follows: TGTGCCAGCAGCAAAGGGGGGGAAGCGGGAGGGCCCACAGATACGCAGTATTTT. Its protein is CASSKGGEAGGPTDTQYF.

The V and J genes are TRBV9 and TRBJ2-1; D remains unclear. V was pared by 4 bases and J by 9 bases, with 8 bases between. This CDR3 contains 11 residues. Germline CDR1 SGDLS, CDR2 YYNGEE. The CDR3 loop reads CASSQLGEQFF. Here the CDR3 DNA reads TGTGCCAGCAGCCAACTTGGTGAGCAGTTCTTC.

CDR3 coding DNA: TGTGCCAGCAGTTACGTGGGTGGAGGAACTGAAGCTTTCTTT. This encodes CASSYVGGGTEAFF. V gene TRBV6-5 combines with J gene TRBJ1-1; no clear D. The CDR3 sequence is 14 residues long. CDR1 and CDR2 from the germline V gene are MNHEY and SVGAGI. Between the trimmed V and J ends, which lost 2 bases and 5 bases, there was a span of 12 bases.